The clone carrying this TCR beta chain was seen once. Germline V lookup: CDR1 KGHSH, CDR2 LQKENI. The V gene lost 3 bases and the J gene lost 0 bases, with 18 bases spanning the gap. CDR3 length: 18 amino acids. How the authors handled the data: Amplification of reference gene primers provided the estimated nucleated cell counts. Clones were sequenced by immunoSEQ multiplex PCR, and TCRdb holds only the in-frame ones, with some missing. Clonal size and the V and J genes are those of that table, whereas D and trimming came from the DNA. The sample holds tens of thousands of clones; over 75% are singletons and the top ten take more than 10%. The data belong to a study of blood T cell repertoires in COVID-19. The overall study: Acute and convalescent COVID-19 samples came from the United States, Italy and Spain. PBMCs, B-cell-depleted T cells, or T cells provided the cDNA or gDNA that made up the material.

The TCR was taken from a man aged 65-85 years with active or convalescent COVID-19. J is TRBJ1-3 and V is TRBV18; D remains ambiguous. Input material: peripheral blood. CDR3 sequence (DNA): TGTGCCAGCTCACCTTTTGGGTTTGGCGGGGTCTCTGGAAACACCATATATTTT. Its translation is CASSPFGFGGVSGNTIYF.